This is a list of T cell receptor beta chains from one sample in a study of OX40 agonist ivuxolimab in advanced cancers. The table came from immunoSEQ multiplex PCR; TCRdb's copy has only in-frame clones and leaves some out. The sample has 100,000 or so clones; around 95% are singletons. The input for sequencing was CD4+ or CD8+ T cells sorted from blood, taken in a trial of the OX40 agonist ivuxolimab. These receptors originate from an adult with an advanced solid tumor such as melanoma, head and neck, liver or kidney cancer. CDR3s include the opening cysteine and the closing phenylalanine or tryptophan. Each record gives: V gene, clone size, J gene, CDR3 length, D gene, CDR3 DNA, CDR3 protein. A D gene is named only where the DNA matches it firmly. Where a row states a size, it is once, few, many or the class of an expanded clone; other rows omit it.

v_gene: TRBV10-3
abundance: once
j_gene: TRBJ1-2
len: 13
d_gene: .
CDR3nt: TGTGCCATCAGTGAACAAGGCAGGTGGGGCTACACCTTC
CDR3aa: CAISEQGRWGYTF

v_gene: TRBV6-1
abundance: .
j_gene: TRBJ2-6
len: 16
d_gene: .
CDR3nt: TGTGCCAGCAGTGAATGGGGCAGCTCTGGGGCCAACGTCCTGACTTTC
CDR3aa: CASSEWGSSGANVLTF

v_gene: TRBV7-9
abundance: once
j_gene: TRBJ2-3
len: 15
d_gene: TRBD2
CDR3nt: TGTGCCAGCAGCTTAGGCGGGGGGGCCGTAGATACGCAGTATTTT
CDR3aa: CASSLGGGAVDTQYF

v_gene: TRBV7-3
abundance: .
j_gene: TRBJ2-3
len: 18
d_gene: TRBD2
CDR3nt: TGTGCCAGCAGCTTAACCCCGCTAGCGGGAGGGGCGGCAGATACGCAGTATTTT
CDR3aa: CASSLTPLAGGAADTQYF

v_gene: TRBV7-2
abundance: .
j_gene: TRBJ1-5
len: 14
d_gene: .
CDR3nt: TGTGCCAGCAGCTTAGACAATAGCAATCAGCCCCAGCATTTT
CDR3aa: CASSLDNSNQPQHF

v_gene: TRBV7-3
abundance: .
j_gene: TRBJ2-4
len: 14
d_gene: .
CDR3nt: TGTGCCAGCAGCCCAGCTGGGATCGGGGACATTCAGTACTTC
CDR3aa: CASSPAGIGDIQYF

v_gene: TRBV4-2
abundance: .
j_gene: TRBJ2-3
len: 18
d_gene: .
CDR3nt: TGTGCCAGCAGCCAAGATCTCCCTTCCGGACTAACCACAGATACGCAGTATTTT
CDR3aa: CASSQDLPSGLTTDTQYF

v_gene: TRBV27
abundance: .
j_gene: TRBJ2-7
len: 15
d_gene: .
CDR3nt: TGTGCCAGCAGTCCCCGGGAGCAAAGCTCCTACGAGCAGTACTTC
CDR3aa: CASSPREQSSYEQYF

v_gene: TRBV19
abundance: .
j_gene: TRBJ2-1
len: 18
d_gene: TRBD2
CDR3nt: TGTGCCAGTAGTATAGATTCCGGAGCGGGGGCCTCCTACAATGAGCAGTTCTTC
CDR3aa: CASSIDSGAGASYNEQFF

v_gene: TRBV5-8
abundance: .
j_gene: TRBJ1-2
len: 14
d_gene: .
CDR3nt: TGTGCCAGCAGCTTGCGGGGGTTCTCTGGCGGCTACACCTTC
CDR3aa: CASSLRGFSGGYTF

v_gene: TRBV14
abundance: .
j_gene: TRBJ2-3
len: 16
d_gene: .
CDR3nt: TGTGCCAGCAGCCGGTCGGACTTGCGGATCACAGATACGCAGTATTTT
CDR3aa: CASSRSDLRITDTQYF

v_gene: TRBV12-5
abundance: .
j_gene: TRBJ2-7
len: 12
d_gene: .
CDR3nt: TGTGCTAGTGGTTTACCCAATTACGAGCAGTACTTC
CDR3aa: CASGLPNYEQYF

v_gene: TRBV5-4
abundance: .
j_gene: TRBJ2-1
len: 11
d_gene: .
CDR3nt: TGTGCCAGCAGCTTTGGGAATGAGCAGTTCTTC
CDR3aa: CASSFGNEQFF

v_gene: TRBV10-3
abundance: .
j_gene: TRBJ2-7
len: 13
d_gene: .
CDR3nt: TGTGCCCCCCGCGAGGAGGGAACCTACGAGCAGTACTTC
CDR3aa: CAPREEGTYEQYF

v_gene: TRBV4-1
abundance: .
j_gene: TRBJ2-7
len: 15
d_gene: TRBD2
CDR3nt: TGCGCCAGCAGCCAAGGGGGCGGGGGGTCCTACGAGCAGTACTTC
CDR3aa: CASSQGGGGSYEQYF

v_gene: TRBV13
abundance: .
j_gene: TRBJ2-1
len: 14
d_gene: .
CDR3nt: TGTGCCAGCAGCTTACCGGACGCCCAAGTCGAGCAGTTCTTC
CDR3aa: CASSLPDAQVEQFF

v_gene: TRBV9
abundance: .
j_gene: TRBJ2-7
len: 14
d_gene: .
CDR3nt: TGTGCCAGCAGCCCGATTGAAACTTTCTACGAGCAGTACTTC
CDR3aa: CASSPIETFYEQYF

v_gene: TRBV7-8
abundance: once
j_gene: TRBJ1-2
len: 16
d_gene: .
CDR3nt: TGTGCCAGCAGCAAGAGTCTCGGGACCGCGAAAACCTCTGCCACCTTC
CDR3aa: CASSKSLGTAKTSATF

v_gene: TRBV4-1
abundance: few
j_gene: TRBJ2-7
len: 14
d_gene: .
CDR3nt: TGCGCCAGCAGCCAAGATGGCAGCTCCTACGAGCAGTACTTC
CDR3aa: CASSQDGSSYEQYF

v_gene: TRBV7-9
abundance: once
j_gene: TRBJ2-2
len: 15
d_gene: TRBD2
CDR3nt: TGTGCCCTACGGACTAGCTCCTCGAACACCGGGGAGCTGTTTTTT
CDR3aa: CALRTSSSNTGELFF

v_gene: TRBV4-1
abundance: once
j_gene: TRBJ2-5
len: 15
d_gene: TRBD2
CDR3nt: TGCGCCAGCAGCGAGACTAGCGGGGGGCAAAAGACCCAGTACTTC
CDR3aa: CASSETSGGQKTQYF

v_gene: TRBV7-6
abundance: .
j_gene: TRBJ1-1
len: 14
d_gene: .
CDR3nt: TGTGCCAGCAGCTTAGTTCGCGGGGACACTGAAGCTTTCTTT
CDR3aa: CASSLVRGDTEAFF

v_gene: TRBV28
abundance: once
j_gene: TRBJ2-7
len: 13
d_gene: .
CDR3nt: TGTGCCAGCAGTTTATTAGGGGGAGACGAGCAGTACTTC
CDR3aa: CASSLLGGDEQYF

v_gene: TRBV19
abundance: .
j_gene: TRBJ2-7
len: 13
d_gene: TRBD1
CDR3nt: TGTGCCAGTAGTAGGGACAGATCCTACGAGCAGTACTTC
CDR3aa: CASSRDRSYEQYF

v_gene: TRBV11-2
abundance: .
j_gene: TRBJ2-7
len: 16
d_gene: TRBD1
CDR3nt: TGTGCCAGCAGCTTAGGGACAGGGGGCGGCGGGGACGAGCAGTACTTC
CDR3aa: CASSLGTGGGGDEQYF

v_gene: TRBV5-4
abundance: .
j_gene: TRBJ2-3
len: 14
d_gene: TRBD2
CDR3nt: TGTGCCAGCAGCTTGTATGGTAGCGGGGATACGCAGTATTTT
CDR3aa: CASSLYGSGDTQYF

v_gene: TRBV9
abundance: .
j_gene: TRBJ1-2
len: 12
d_gene: .
CDR3nt: TGTGCCAGCAGCGTAGGAGACTATGGCTACACCTTC
CDR3aa: CASSVGDYGYTF

v_gene: TRBV29-1
abundance: .
j_gene: TRBJ2-1
len: 14
d_gene: .
CDR3nt: TGCAGCGGGGGGGCGGAGGGCTCCTACAATGAGCAGTTCTTC
CDR3aa: CSGGAEGSYNEQFF

v_gene: TRBV4-1
abundance: .
j_gene: TRBJ2-5
len: 14
d_gene: .
CDR3nt: TGCGCCAGCAGCCAAATGAGAAACCAAGAGACCCAGTACTTC
CDR3aa: CASSQMRNQETQYF

v_gene: TRBV7-9
abundance: .
j_gene: TRBJ1-1
len: 15
d_gene: .
CDR3nt: TGTGCCAGCAGCCTACGGCAGGGCCCATACACTGAAGCTTTCTTT
CDR3aa: CASSLRQGPYTEAFF

v_gene: TRBV18
abundance: .
j_gene: TRBJ1-2
len: 14
d_gene: TRBD1
CDR3nt: TGTGCCAGCTCACCGGACAGGGGCTCCTATGGCTACACCTTC
CDR3aa: CASSPDRGSYGYTF

v_gene: TRBV5-4
abundance: few
j_gene: TRBJ2-7
len: 11
d_gene: .
CDR3nt: TGTGCCAGCAGCTTGGGGTACGAGCAGTACTTC
CDR3aa: CASSLGYEQYF

v_gene: TRBV16
abundance: .
j_gene: TRBJ2-7
len: 16
d_gene: TRBD2
CDR3nt: TGTGCCAGCAGCCACGAAGGGCTAGCGGGAAGGTACGAGCAGTACTTC
CDR3aa: CASSHEGLAGRYEQYF

v_gene: TRBV7-3
abundance: .
j_gene: TRBJ1-1
len: 13
d_gene: .
CDR3nt: TGTGCCAGCAGCTTAGGAGGAGGGGCTGAAGCTTTCTTT
CDR3aa: CASSLGGGAEAFF

v_gene: TRBV4-1
abundance: .
j_gene: TRBJ2-7
len: 14
d_gene: .
CDR3nt: TGCGCCAGCAGCCAAGTAGAGATATCCTACGAGCAGTACTTC
CDR3aa: CASSQVEISYEQYF

v_gene: TRBV6-5
abundance: once
j_gene: TRBJ1-5
len: 15
d_gene: TRBD1
CDR3nt: TGTGCCAGCAGTTACCACAGGGGTAGCAATCAGCCCCAGCATTTT
CDR3aa: CASSYHRGSNQPQHF

v_gene: TRBV5-5
abundance: .
j_gene: TRBJ1-4
len: 16
d_gene: TRBD1
CDR3nt: TGTGCCAGCACCTCGGGGGACAGGGGGCCCAATGAAAAACTGTTTTTT
CDR3aa: CASTSGDRGPNEKLFF

v_gene: TRBV4-3
abundance: .
j_gene: TRBJ2-1
len: 16
d_gene: .
CDR3nt: TGCGCCAGCAGCCAAGAATGGAGGAGCTCCTACAATGAGCAGTTCTTC
CDR3aa: CASSQEWRSSYNEQFF

v_gene: TRBV4-1
abundance: .
j_gene: TRBJ1-4
len: 14
d_gene: TRBD1
CDR3nt: TGCGCCAGCAGCTGGGGACAGGGGAGGGAAAAACTGTTTTTT
CDR3aa: CASSWGQGREKLFF

v_gene: TRBV9
abundance: .
j_gene: TRBJ1-4
len: 14
d_gene: .
CDR3nt: TGTGCCAGCAGTCCTAACCGGGCAAATGAAAAACTGTTTTTT
CDR3aa: CASSPNRANEKLFF

v_gene: TRBV2
abundance: .
j_gene: TRBJ2-7
len: 16
d_gene: .
CDR3nt: TGTGCCAGCACCGAGGGGCGGGAGAGGGGGCCCTACGAGCAGTACTTC
CDR3aa: CASTEGRERGPYEQYF

v_gene: TRBV5-4
abundance: .
j_gene: TRBJ2-7
len: 12
d_gene: .
CDR3nt: TGTGCCAGCTTTGGGGGCCTTGGGGAGCAGTACTTC
CDR3aa: CASFGGLGEQYF

v_gene: TRBV6-1
abundance: .
j_gene: TRBJ2-3
len: 12
d_gene: .
CDR3nt: TGTGCCAGCAGTGAAGCGACAGATACGCAGTATTTT
CDR3aa: CASSEATDTQYF

v_gene: TRBV5-6
abundance: .
j_gene: TRBJ1-2
len: 16
d_gene: .
CDR3nt: TGTGCCAGCAGCTTGGAGAGGCACAGGGAAAGGAATGGCTACACCTTC
CDR3aa: CASSLERHRERNGYTF

v_gene: TRBV11-2
abundance: .
j_gene: TRBJ2-5
len: 13
d_gene: .
CDR3nt: TGTGCCAGCAGCCTTCTTGAAAGGGAGACCCAGTACTTC
CDR3aa: CASSLLERETQYF

v_gene: TRBV27
abundance: .
j_gene: TRBJ2-1
len: 14
d_gene: TRBD2
CDR3nt: TGTGCCAGCAGTTTATCTCGGGAGGGGGATGAGCAGTTCTTC
CDR3aa: CASSLSREGDEQFF

v_gene: TRBV6-5
abundance: .
j_gene: TRBJ2-1
len: 13
d_gene: .
CDR3nt: TGTGCCAGCAGTACCGACACAGGGAATGAGCAGTTCTTC
CDR3aa: CASSTDTGNEQFF

v_gene: TRBV12-2
abundance: few
j_gene: TRBJ2-1
len: 17
d_gene: .
CDR3nt: TGTGCAAGTCGCTTAGAATCTAGACGGGAGGGCCCAAATGAGCAGTTCTTC
CDR3aa: CASRLESRREGPNEQFF

v_gene: TRBV6-1
abundance: .
j_gene: TRBJ1-1
len: 17
d_gene: TRBD1
CDR3nt: TGTGCCAGCAGTGCTAGACAGGGGGCCCTGCCGAACACTGAAGCTTTCTTT
CDR3aa: CASSARQGALPNTEAFF

v_gene: TRBV6-1
abundance: .
j_gene: TRBJ2-7
len: 14
d_gene: TRBD1
CDR3nt: TGTGCCAGCAGCTATGGGACAGGGCTGGACGAGCAGTACTTC
CDR3aa: CASSYGTGLDEQYF

v_gene: TRBV4-2
abundance: .
j_gene: TRBJ2-5
len: 14
d_gene: .
CDR3nt: TGTGCCAGCAGCCAAGAAGGGCAGGAAGAGACCCAGTACTTC
CDR3aa: CASSQEGQEETQYF

v_gene: TRBV25-1
abundance: .
j_gene: TRBJ2-7
len: 11
d_gene: .
CDR3nt: TGTGCCAGCAGTGGGGGGTCCGAGCAGTACTTC
CDR3aa: CASSGGSEQYF

v_gene: TRBV6-9
abundance: .
j_gene: TRBJ2-2
len: 15
d_gene: .
CDR3nt: TGTGCCAGCAGTCCCGGGCAGGGAGAGACCGGGGAGCTGTTTTTT
CDR3aa: CASSPGQGETGELFF

v_gene: TRBV2
abundance: .
j_gene: TRBJ1-3
len: 14
d_gene: .
CDR3nt: TGTGCCAGCAGTCCAGGGAACTCTGGAAACACCATATATTTT
CDR3aa: CASSPGNSGNTIYF

v_gene: TRBV2
abundance: .
j_gene: TRBJ2-1
len: 16
d_gene: .
CDR3nt: TGTGCCAGCAGTGAAGCGCTTGACAGCACCTCTAGGGAGCAGTTCTTC
CDR3aa: CASSEALDSTSREQFF

v_gene: TRBV27
abundance: .
j_gene: TRBJ2-7
len: 13
d_gene: .
CDR3nt: TGTGCCAGCAGGAAGTACCCCTCCTACGAGCAGTACTTC
CDR3aa: CASRKYPSYEQYF

v_gene: TRBV4-3
abundance: .
j_gene: TRBJ2-7
len: 15
d_gene: TRBD2
CDR3nt: TGCGCCAGCAGCCAAGGAACTAGCGTCCTCTACGAGCAGTACTTC
CDR3aa: CASSQGTSVLYEQYF